The TCR beta chain under discussion was sequenced for a study of blood T cell repertoires in COVID-19. Only in-frame clones appear in the TCRdb table, and some are missing; sequencing was by immunoSEQ multiplex PCR. The data hold around 450,000 clones, with less than 95% observed a single time. V shed 5 bases and J 4 bases; nucleotides not matched to a gene: 8. Germline CDR1 is SGHTA and CDR2 is FQGNSA. This CDR3 is built from 16 residues. The sequence was collected from a man younger than 35 who had recovered from COVID-19. The chain has TRBV7-2 and TRBJ2-1, with 10 bases fitting TRBD2. Sequencing input: PBMCs or T cells enriched from blood (not recorded which). The CDR3 DNA is TGTGCCAGCAGCCGGTCTAGCGGGAGTTCTTACAATGAGCAGTTCTTC. Its translation is CASSRSSGSSYNEQFF.